The 27 T cell receptor beta chains presented below share a single source sample, sequenced in a study of T-cell memory formation after mild COVID-19. Each CDR3 protein is one row after TCRdb ran MiXCR on the 5' RACE reads. The sample records a few hundred thousand distinct CDR3 sequences, roughly 21% being singletons. Specimen: PBMCs or a T cell subset sorted from them (not recorded which). These receptor sequences come from an adult woman who had mild COVID-19 (a few samples of this study predate the infection). Cell type and time point are not known.

This clonotype was found a few times. The rearrangement links TRBV5-1 to TRBJ2-5; D may be TRBD2 (5 bases). V gave up 0 bases and J gave up 2 bases, with 14 bases separating them. CDR1 and CDR2 from the germline V gene are SGHRS and YFSETQ. The CDR3 is 16 amino acids. CDR3 protein: CASSLGGAAQQETQYF. The CDR3 nucleotides are TGCGCCAGCAGCTTGGGAGGAGCGGCCCAGCAAGAGACCCAGTACTTC.

This chain joins TRBV7-8 and TRBJ2-1; D is perhaps TRBD2 (6 bases). This CDR3 has 16 amino acids. V lost 2 bases to trimming and J lost 6 bases, with 17 bases between them. The germline gives CDR1 SGHVS, CDR2 FQNEAQ. The CDR3 region is CASSLTGGDESNEQFF. The CDR3 coding sequence is TGTGCCAGCAGCTTAACTGGCGGGGACGAGTCCAATGAGCAGTTCTTC.

The chain couples TRBV5-1 to TRBJ2-7; the D gene is possibly TRBD1 (6 bases). This CDR3 comprises 15 residues. V was cut by 4 bases and J by 0 bases, with 14 bases left in between. CDR1 and CDR2 from the germline V gene are SGHRS and YFSETQ. The CDR3 nucleotides are TGCGCCAGCAGCCCCTGGGACACCAGCTCCTACGAGCAGTACTTC. Protein sequence: CASSPWDTSSYEQYF.

This clonotype turned up a few times. The V and J genes are TRBV12-3 or TRBV12-4 and TRBJ2-7; D is unclear. V gave up 6 bases and J gave up 5 bases, with 8 bases separating them. The CDR3 sequence is 11 residues long. The CDR3 loop is CASSPAHEQYF. In DNA form, the CDR3 reads TGTGCCAGCAGCCCCGCTCACGAGCAGTACTTC.

V and J are TRBV5-1 and TRBJ2-2, with TRBD2 as a possible D gene (6 bases). The germline V gene encodes CDR1 SGHRS and CDR2 YFSETQ. With 0 bases removed from V and 6 bases from J, the gap between germline ends came to 12 bases. CDR3 length: 15 residues. The CDR3 DNA sequence: TGCGCCAGCAGCTTGGAAGCTAGCGTGGCCGGGGAGCTGTTTTTT. Residues: CASSLEASVAGELFF.

The chain has TRBV14 and TRBJ2-1; D may be TRBD2 (6 bases). Per the germline V gene, CDR1 is SGHDN and CDR2 is FVKESK. CDR3 length equals 16 residues. The ends were cut back, 0 bases at V and 8 bases at J, with 17 bases in the middle. The CDR3 DNA reads as TGTGCCAGCAGCCAAGAATCAGGAGGGAGGCTCTATGAGCAGTTCTTC. Translated, it gives CASSQESGGRLYEQFF.

For the CDR3, the DNA is TGTGCCAGTAGCGCCGGGGGGGCAACCTACGAGCAGTACTTC. This sequence encodes CASSAGGATYEQYF. The chain recombines TRBV19 with TRBJ2-7, with 8 bases that match TRBD2. The CDR3 sequence is 14 residues long. Germline values: CDR1 LNHDA, CDR2 SQIVND (reference sequence). J gave up 2 bases and V 6 bases, and 6 bases lay outside the gene matches.

The V and J genes are TRBV6-1 and TRBJ2-7; D is undetermined. The CDR3 sequence is 12 residues long. In germline, CDR1 is MNHNS, CDR2 SASEGT. Trimming cost V 3 bases and J 1 base, with 4 bases left between them. This CDR3 is CASSELSYEQYF. The CDR3 coding sequence is TGTGCCAGCAGTGAGTTATCCTACGAGCAGTACTTC.

A few counts support this clonotype. This chain uses TRBV12-3 or TRBV12-4 with TRBJ1-4, with 7 positions matching TRBD1. The CDR3 is 14 residues long. V lost 2 bases, J lost 8 bases, and 5 bases stayed unmatched. The CDR3 DNA reads TGTGCCAGCAGTTTACAGGGGGACGGCGAAAAACTGTTTTTT. Encoded protein: CASSLQGDGEKLFF.

This chain connects TRBV12-3 or TRBV12-4 to TRBJ1-2; no clear D gene. V was shortened by 1 base and J by 1 base, with 4 bases between the two germline ends. The CDR3 is 13 amino acids. The CDR3 reads CASSLVINYGYTF. Here the CDR3 DNA reads TGTGCCAGCAGTTTAGTAATTAACTATGGCTACACCTTC.

CDR3 bases: TGCAGTGCTAGTCCCGGGGGGGCGACAGATACGCAGTATTTT. It specifies CSASPGGATDTQYF. This chain links TRBV20-1 with TRBJ2-3; the match to TRBD2 covers 8 bases. The junction had 5 bases not matched to a gene; V was cut back by 3 bases and J by 3 bases. In germline, CDR1 is DFQATT, CDR2 SNEGSKA (reference sequence). This CDR3 region has 14 residues.

This clonotype has just a few counts. The V call is TRBV11-2, the J call TRBJ1-1; no definite D call. The CDR3 has 14 amino acids. The germline gives CDR1 SGHAT, CDR2 FQNNGV. V was clipped by 0 bases and J by 3 bases, with 8 bases between them. The CDR3 region is CASSLDPGDTEAFF. DNA of the CDR3: TGTGCCAGCAGCTTAGATCCCGGGGACACTGAAGCTTTCTTT.

This clonotype has a handful of counts. The chain carries TRBV15 and TRBJ2-3, with TRBD1 matching 8 bases. J lost 2 bases, V lost 4 bases, and 8 bases had no gene match. Germline V lookup: CDR1 LNHNV, CDR2 YYDKDF (reference sequence). The CDR3 length is 16 residues. CDR3 sequence reads: CATSTKDRGPTDTQYF. The CDR3, as DNA: TGTGCCACCAGCACCAAAGACAGGGGTCCCACAGATACGCAGTATTTT.

This clonotype was found once. Here the CDR3 reads CATSSWLAGPYEQYF. In DNA form, the CDR3 reads TGTGCCACCAGCAGTTGGCTAGCGGGGCCCTACGAGCAGTACTTC. The V gene is TRBV15, the J gene TRBJ2-7; 9 nucleotides match TRBD2. Germline V gene sequence: CDR1 LNHNV, CDR2 YYDKDF (reference sequence). This CDR3 is 15 amino acids long. With 3 bases clipped from V and 2 bases from J, the junction kept 5 bases outside the gene matches.

The chain links TRBV7-2 to TRBJ2-7; D is unresolved. The CDR3 runs 15 residues. Germline values: CDR1 SGHTA, CDR2 FQGNSA. The V end was cut by 1 base, the J end by 2 bases, with 12 bases between. Here the CDR3 DNA reads TGTGCCAGCAGCTTAGGGCCTTTCGTAACCTACGAGCAGTACTTC. Residues: CASSLGPFVTYEQYF.

The table lists this clonotype with a few counts. The CDR3 loop is CASSRLGSSYNEQFF. CDR3 DNA sequence: TGCGCCAGCAGCCGCTTGGGGAGCTCCTACAATGAGCAGTTCTTC. The chain employs TRBV4-1 and TRBJ2-1; D perhaps matches TRBD2 (5 bases). The germline V and J ends were trimmed by 4 bases and 0 bases, with 10 bases remaining between them. The length of the CDR3 is 15 residues. Germline lookup yields CDR1 MGHRA and CDR2 YSYEKL.

This chain uses TRBV13 with TRBJ2-7; 8 bases map to TRBD1. The V gene's germline CDR1 is PRHDT and CDR2 FYEKMQ (reference sequence). The ends lost 0 bases at V and 7 bases at J; junction bases unmatched: 8. CDR3 length equals 15 residues. The chain's CDR3 is CASSLGGGQGREQYF. The DNA of the CDR3 is TGTGCCAGCAGCTTAGGCGGCGGACAGGGTCGGGAGCAGTACTTC.

This sequence joins TRBV6-2 or TRBV6-3 and TRBJ1-1; D unclear. The V gene's germline CDR1 is MNHEY and CDR2 SVGEGT. Trimming removed 3 bases at V and 8 bases at J, with 19 bases between. CDR3 length: 15 amino acids. This CDR3 is CASSYSGKIGWEAFF. The CDR3 DNA follows: TGTGCCAGCAGTTATTCGGGAAAAATAGGGTGGGAAGCTTTCTTT.

This rearrangement joins TRBV18 to TRBJ1-2, with D unclear. This CDR3 has 15 amino acids. The V gene's germline CDR1 is KGHSH and CDR2 LQKENI. With 2 bases removed from V and 4 bases from J, the gap between germline ends came to 14 bases. The CDR3 DNA reads as TGTGCCAGCTCACCATCGGCAGCCGAGGGCTATGGCTACACCTTC. Protein sequence: CASSPSAAEGYGYTF.

V gene TRBV4-2 combines with J gene TRBJ2-6; 10 bases fit TRBD2. The CDR3 is made up of 20 amino acids. CDR1 is LGHNA and CDR2 is YNFKEQ in the germline V gene. Trimming at V came to 0 bases and at J to 4 bases, leaving 12 bases not matched to a gene. CDR3 DNA sequence: TGTGCCAGCAGCCAAGATTCGTCTAGCGGGAGAGCAAGAGGGGCCAACGTCCTGACTTTC. Amino acid sequence: CASSQDSSSGRARGANVLTF.

This clonotype was found once. This chain connects TRBV7-9 to TRBJ2-1; D is possibly TRBD2 (6 bases). V lost 4 bases and J 5 bases, leaving 12 bases between the germline ends. CDR1 is SEHNR, CDR2 FQNEAQ, per germline (reference sequence). This CDR3 has 14 amino acids. CDR3 loop: CASSSPLANNEQFF. Written as DNA, the CDR3 is TGTGCCAGCAGCTCACCACTAGCTAACAATGAGCAGTTCTTC.

This clonotype showed up many times. The chain has TRBV5-1 and TRBJ2-3; the D gene is possibly TRBD1 (5 bases). The CDR3 runs 16 residues. Germline V gene sequence: CDR1 SGHRS, CDR2 YFSETQ. Trimming took off 4 bases at V and 1 base at J, with 16 bases between the two ends. The CDR3: CASSPSPGRGTDTQYF. CDR3 DNA sequence: TGCGCCAGCAGCCCCAGTCCCGGCAGGGGCACAGATACGCAGTATTTT.

Ten or more counts support this clonotype. The chain combines TRBV5-1 with TRBJ2-7, with D maybe TRBD1 (5 bases). Germline assignment: CDR1 SGHRS and CDR2 YFSETQ. The V end lost 1 base, the J end lost 2 bases, and 10 bases lay between the germline ends. The CDR3 length is 14 residues. The CDR3 region is CASSLYDRAYEQYF. CDR3 DNA: TGCGCCAGCAGCTTGTACGACAGAGCCTACGAGCAGTACTTC.

The V gene is TRBV30, the J gene TRBJ2-3; a possible D gene is TRBD2 (5 bases). Trimming cost V 0 bases and J 5 bases, with 6 bases left between them. There are 12 residues in the CDR3. Germline loops: CDR1 GTSNPN, CDR2 SVGIG (reference sequence). CDR3: CAWSVLGDTQYF. The CDR3 nucleotides are TGTGCCTGGAGTGTACTAGGAGATACGCAGTATTTT. The full variable domain, with the rest looked up from reference TRBV30 and TRBJ2-3, is SQTIHQWPATLVQPVGSPLSLECTVEGTSNPNLYWYRQAAGRGLQLLFYSVGIGQISSEVPQNLSASRPQDRQFILSSKKLLLSDSGFYLCAWSVLGDTQYFGPGTRLTVL.

This clonotype was detected a few times. The CDR3 DNA follows: TGTGCCAGCAGCTCCGTACAGGGGTCCCCGACCGGGGAGCTGTTTTTT. As protein: CASSSVQGSPTGELFF. V and J are TRBV7-9 and TRBJ2-2, with 7 bases that match TRBD1. Trimming cost V 4 bases and J 5 bases; bases outside gene matches: 10. The germline CDR1 and CDR2 sequences are SEHNR and FQNEAQ (reference sequence). The length of the CDR3 is 16 residues.

The chain recombines TRBV5-1 with TRBJ2-6; 8 nucleotides line up with TRBD1. J gave up 4 bases and V 4 bases, and 7 bases lay outside the gene matches. Germline V gene sequence: CDR1 SGHRS, CDR2 YFSETQ. This CDR3 spans 16 amino acids. The DNA of the CDR3 is TGCGCCAGCAGCATAAGGACAGGGTTCGGGGCCAACGTCCTGACTTTC. Protein product: CASSIRTGFGANVLTF.

The chain combines TRBV5-1 with TRBJ1-1; D not certain. The CDR3 is made up of 16 amino acids. The V and J ends lost 0 bases and 0 bases respectively, with 12 bases between them. Germline V gene lookup returns CDR1 SGHRS and CDR2 YFSETQ. CDR3 in amino acids: CASSLVRNSLNTEAFF. As DNA, the CDR3 is TGCGCCAGCAGCTTGGTCAGGAACAGCCTGAACACTGAAGCTTTCTTT.